Following are 27 T cell receptor beta chains from one sample sequenced in a study of T cell changes during pregnancy in multiple sclerosis. The data were produced by immunoSEQ multiplex PCR, yet TCRdb's version contains in-frame clones alone and is incomplete. Among some 85,000 clones listed, about 94% were seen once. Sequenced material: peripheral blood, taken in the third trimester of pregnancy. The receptors originated from a female donor with multiple sclerosis, enrolled in a pregnancy study.

This rearrangement joins TRBV6-5 to TRBJ2-1; D possibly corresponds to TRBD2 (5 bases). CDR1 is MNHEY and CDR2 is SVGAGI in the germline V gene. This CDR3 has 14 residues. V lost 0 bases to trimming and J lost 5 bases, with 8 bases between them. CDR3 DNA sequence: TGTGCCAGCAGTTACTCGATAGCGCACAATGAGCAGTTCTTC. As protein: CASSYSIAHNEQFF.

The gene calls are TRBV7-9 and TRBJ2-5; 9 bases match TRBD2. With 6 bases clipped from V and 2 bases from J, the junction kept 7 bases outside the gene matches. The CDR3 runs to 15 residues. Germline lookup yields CDR1 SEHNR and CDR2 FQNEAQ (reference sequence). The CDR3 sequence is CASSEVLAGQETQYF. CDR3 bases: TGTGCCAGCAGTGAGGTGCTAGCGGGGCAAGAGACCCAGTACTTC.

There are a few counts of this clone. The V gene is TRBV4-1, the J gene TRBJ1-1; the D gene is possibly TRBD1 (6 bases). The CDR3 runs 13 residues. V was pared by 1 base and J by 5 bases, with 8 bases between. Germline CDR1 MGHRA, CDR2 YSYEKL. CDR3 protein: CASSQAGETEAFF. CDR3 in DNA: TGCGCCAGCAGCCAAGCAGGGGAGACTGAAGCTTTCTTT.

The chain joins TRBV7-2 to TRBJ1-2; 10 nucleotides line up with TRBD1. Germline CDR1 and CDR2: SGHTA and FQGNSA. Trimming removed 5 bases from V and 4 bases from J; junction bases left unmatched: 4. The CDR3 totals 14 residues. In DNA form, the CDR3 reads TGTGCCAGCAGCGCAGGGACAGGGGTCTATGGCTACACCTTC. This translates into CASSAGTGVYGYTF. Filled out from reference TRBV7-2 and TRBJ1-2, the complete variable domain reads GAGVSQSPSNKVTEKGKDVELRCDPISGHTALYWYRQSLGQGLEFLIYFQGNSAPDKSGLPSDRFSAERTGGSVSTLTIQRTQQEDSAVYLCASSAGTGVYGYTFGSGTRLTVV.

The V call is TRBV11-2, the J call TRBJ2-3; D remains unclear. V was trimmed by 5 bases and J by 6 bases, leaving 6 bases between them. The V gene's germline CDR1 is SGHAT and CDR2 FQNNGV. There are 11 residues in the CDR3. CDR3 DNA sequence: TGTGCCAGCAGCCCTTCCGATACGCAGTATTTT. The encoded protein is CASSPSDTQYF.

This sequence joins TRBV7-9 and TRBJ2-3; TRBD2 matches 9 bases. The CDR3 is 16 residues long. V shed 5 bases and J 0 bases; nucleotides not matched to a gene: 6. Germline V gene lookup returns CDR1 SEHNR and CDR2 FQNEAQ (reference sequence). CDR3 sequence reads: CASSPRLAASTDTQYF. DNA of the CDR3: TGTGCCAGCAGCCCAAGACTAGCGGCTAGCACAGATACGCAGTATTTT.

CDR3 bases: TGTGCCAGCAGCGGCTTCAGCGGGAGCTCCTACAATGAGCAGTTCTTC. It is translated as CASSGFSGSSYNEQFF. V and J are TRBV2 and TRBJ2-1; 8 positions match TRBD2. Germline CDR1 and CDR2: SNHLY and FYNNEI. There are 16 residues in the CDR3. V was clipped by 6 bases and J by 0 bases; unmatched bases: 7.

The gene calls are TRBV27 and TRBJ2-3; 9 nucleotides match TRBD1. V lost 4 bases to trimming and J lost 5 bases; unmatched junction nucleotides: 7. The germline gives CDR1 MNHEY, CDR2 SMNVEV (reference sequence). This CDR3 comprises 15 residues. CDR3 DNA sequence: TGTGCCAGCAGTTACCGGGACAGGGTGGGAGATACGCAGTATTTT. This codes for CASSYRDRVGDTQYF.

The V and J genes are TRBV27 and TRBJ2-1, with TRBD2 matching over 7 bases. This CDR3 has 16 amino acids. Trimming took 3 bases from V and 2 from J; bases not matched to a gene: 7. From germline, CDR1 is MNHEY and CDR2 SMNVEV (reference sequence). The CDR3 DNA reads TGTGCCAGCAGTTTCCAGGCGGGAGAGGCCTACAATGAGCAGTTCTTC. Its protein product is CASSFQAGEAYNEQFF.

This chain's CDR3 is CASSMRATLGANVLTF. The CDR3 nucleotides are TGTGCCAGTAGTATGAGAGCTACGCTTGGGGCCAACGTCCTGACTTTC. This chain connects TRBV19 to TRBJ2-6; D is uncertain. The ends were cut back, 3 bases at V and 3 bases at J, with 12 bases in the middle. This CDR3 comprises 16 residues. The germline CDR1 and CDR2 sequences are LNHDA and SQIVND (reference sequence). Together with reference TRBV19 and TRBJ2-6, the CDR3 gives the full variable domain: DGGITQSPKYLFRKEGQNVTLSCEQNLNHDAMYWYRQDPGQGLRLIYYSQIVNDFQKGDIAEGYSVSREKKESFPLTVTSAQKNPTAFYLCASSMRATLGANVLTFGAGSRLTVL.

The V call is TRBV7-2, the J call TRBJ2-2; TRBD2 aligns across 10 bases. The CDR3 has 16 residues. Losses at the gene ends were 5 bases for V and 3 bases for J; bases not matched to a gene: 6. CDR1 is SGHTA, CDR2 FQGNSA, per germline. CDR3 amino acids: CASSRRTSGYTGELFF. CDR3 bases: TGTGCCAGCAGCCGTAGGACTAGCGGTTACACCGGGGAGCTGTTTTTT.

This clone was recorded once. The chain employs TRBV6-1 and TRBJ1-1; no reliable D call. V was clipped by 8 bases and J by 1 base, with 14 bases between them. CDR3 size: 14 residues. In germline, CDR1 is MNHNS, CDR2 SASEGT. CDR3 loop: CASSPGPQNTEAFF. CDR3 in DNA: TGTGCCAGCTCCCCAGGCCCACAGAACACTGAAGCTTTCTTT.

The chain employs TRBV5-1 and TRBJ2-5, with D uncertain. This CDR3 contains 13 residues. CDR1 is SGHRS, CDR2 YFSETQ, per germline. Trimming left V 1 base short and J 4 bases short, with 8 bases between. CDR3 nucleotide sequence: TGCGCCAGCAGCTTGTACAGCCGAGAGACCCAGTACTTC. Its protein product is CASSLYSRETQYF.

J is TRBJ2-7 and V is TRBV5-1, with D possibly matching TRBD2 (6 bases). Germline V gives CDR1 SGHRS, CDR2 YFSETQ. V lost 5 bases and J 0 bases, leaving 12 bases between the germline ends. CDR3 size: 14 residues. For the CDR3, the DNA is TGCGCCAGCAGGTTTGCGGAGGGCTCCTACGAGCAGTACTTC. Translated: CASRFAEGSYEQYF.

V gene TRBV27 combines with J gene TRBJ2-1, with D maybe TRBD1 (5 bases). There are 15 residues in the CDR3. Trimming cost V 4 bases and J 0 bases, with 10 bases left between them. From germline, CDR1 is MNHEY and CDR2 SMNVEV (reference sequence). Here the CDR3 reads CASSSGLSSYNEQFF. The CDR3 DNA reads as TGTGCCAGCAGTTCAGGGTTGAGCTCCTACAATGAGCAGTTCTTC.

The V gene is TRBV9, the J gene TRBJ1-2, with D unresolved. CDR1 and CDR2 (germline): SGDLS, YYNGEE. The V gene lost 1 base and the J gene lost 4 bases, with 5 bases spanning the gap. The CDR3 is 12 residues long. CDR3 amino acids: CASSVNSYGYTF. The CDR3 bases are TGTGCCAGCAGCGTAAACAGCTATGGCTACACCTTC.

The V and J genes are TRBV27 and TRBJ2-3; 8 positions match TRBD2. The CDR3 runs 15 residues. Germline CDR1 reads MNHEY; CDR2 reads SMNVEV (reference sequence). Trimming removed 5 bases from V and 5 bases from J; junction bases left unmatched: 9. The CDR3 loop reads CASSPAGEGGDTQYF. DNA of the CDR3: TGTGCCAGCAGTCCAGCGGGAGAAGGGGGAGATACGCAGTATTTT.

The V and J genes are TRBV6-1 and TRBJ2-7, with 7 bases matching TRBD2. Unmatched junction bases numbered 11, after V lost 4 bases and J lost 2 bases. The CDR3 is 16 residues long. Germline V CDR1 and CDR2: MNHNS, SASEGT. The CDR3 region is CASSAAGSGVPYEQYF. The CDR3 DNA sequence: TGTGCCAGCAGTGCCGCCGGGAGCGGGGTGCCCTACGAGCAGTACTTC.

The rearrangement uses TRBV12-2 and TRBJ2-5; TRBD2, the D gene given by the table, was not confirmed from the DNA. TRBV12-2 is given as a pseudogene. The CDR3 totals 20 residues. CDR3: CASRLVDSGIPRDGQETQYF. CDR3 in DNA: TGTGCAAGTCGCTTAGTCGATAGCGGGATTCCCCGGGACGGACAAGAGACCCAGTACTTC.

The chain joins TRBV4-1 to TRBJ1-5; tentative D call: TRBD1 (5 bases). Germline V lookup: CDR1 MGHRA, CDR2 YSYEKL. Trimming removed 0 bases from V and 3 bases from J, with 9 bases in between. The CDR3 has 15 amino acids. The CDR3 loop reads CASSQEWTTNQPQHF. DNA of the CDR3: TGCGCCAGCAGCCAAGAGTGGACAACCAATCAGCCCCAGCATTTT.

This chain connects TRBV19 to TRBJ1-1; D perhaps matches TRBD1 (5 bases). Trimming pared 3 bases from V and 4 bases from J, leaving 12 bases between. The CDR3 is made up of 14 amino acids. Germline lookup yields CDR1 LNHDA and CDR2 SQIVND (reference sequence). The CDR3, as DNA: TGTGCCAGTAGTATTATCGGGGGGATCACTGAAGCTTTCTTT. This codes for CASSIIGGITEAFF.

The genes are TRBV28 and TRBJ1-4; 9 bases align to TRBD1. The CDR3 is made up of 16 amino acids. Germline CDR1 reads MDHEN; CDR2 reads SYDVKM. Trimming took 6 bases from V and 8 from J; bases not matched to a gene: 13. CDR3 region: CASRRTGGGHWEKLFF. DNA of the CDR3: TGTGCCAGCAGGAGAACAGGGGGCGGTCATTGGGAAAAACTGTTTTTT.

The chain couples TRBV6-1 to TRBJ2-7; 9 bases match TRBD1. J lost 1 base, V lost 2 bases, and 12 bases had no gene match. The CDR3 sequence is 18 residues long. From germline, CDR1 is MNHNS and CDR2 SASEGT. DNA of the CDR3: TGTGCCAGCAGTGAATTAGGTCTCGGGACAGGGAAGTCCTACGAGCAGTACTTC. Residues: CASSELGLGTGKSYEQYF.

The V and J genes are TRBV4-1 and TRBJ2-7; 7 bases line up with TRBD2. The V and J ends lost 8 bases and 6 bases, in that order; junction bases with no gene match: 13. Germline values: CDR1 MGHRA, CDR2 YSYEKL. The CDR3 contains 14 residues. The CDR3 reads CASGVSSGALEQYF. The CDR3 DNA reads TGCGCCAGCGGAGTTTCCAGCGGGGCCCTCGAGCAGTACTTC.

The V gene is TRBV29-1, the J gene TRBJ2-4; D is possibly TRBD2 (6 bases). The V end lost 6 bases, the J end lost 9 bases, and 18 bases lay between the germline ends. CDR1 SQVTM and CDR2 ANQGSEA come from the germline V gene. This CDR3 has 13 residues. CDR3 sequence: CSVRPGGVGIQYF. Here the CDR3 DNA reads TGCAGCGTGCGACCCGGAGGGGTAGGCATTCAGTACTTC.

The V gene is TRBV6-6, the J gene TRBJ2-7; TRBD2 matches at 11 bases. Germline V gene data show CDR1 as MNHNY and CDR2 as SVGAGI (reference sequence). With V trimmed by 5 bases and J by 5 bases, 11 bases remained unmatched. This CDR3 has 16 amino acids. CDR3 bases: TGTGCCAGCAGTCCCCCCTTAGCGGGAGGGCCACACGAGCAGTACTTC. This gives the protein CASSPPLAGGPHEQYF.

This sequence joins TRBV4-2 and TRBJ1-1; 8 bases align to TRBD1. Trimming removed 0 bases from V and 4 bases from J; junction bases left unmatched: 13. CDR3 size: 18 residues. Germline V gene sequence: CDR1 LGHNA, CDR2 YNFKEQ. The CDR3 spells CASSQENTQQGGFTEAFF. For the CDR3, the DNA is TGTGCCAGCAGCCAAGAAAATACCCAACAGGGGGGATTCACTGAAGCTTTCTTT.